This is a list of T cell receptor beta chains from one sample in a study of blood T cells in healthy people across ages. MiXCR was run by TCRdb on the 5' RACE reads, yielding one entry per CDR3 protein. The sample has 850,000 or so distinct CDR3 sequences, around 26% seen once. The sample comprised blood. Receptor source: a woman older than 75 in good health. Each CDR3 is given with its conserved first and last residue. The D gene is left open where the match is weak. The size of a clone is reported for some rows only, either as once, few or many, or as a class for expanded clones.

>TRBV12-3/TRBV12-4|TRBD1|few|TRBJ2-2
TGTGCCACCAATCGACAGGGAACCGGGGAGCTGTTTTTT
CATNRQGTGELFF
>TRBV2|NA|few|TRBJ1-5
TGTGCCAGCAGCGGGCAGGGCTATAGCAATCAGCCCCAGCATTTT
CASSGQGYSNQPQHF
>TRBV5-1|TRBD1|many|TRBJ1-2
TGCGCCAGCAGCCAACAGGGGCCAGGCAGACGTGTAGATGGCTACACCTTC
CASSQQGPGRRVDGYTF
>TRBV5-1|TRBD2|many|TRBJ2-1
TGCGCCAGCAGCTTGGGCGCTAGCGGTTACAATGAGCAGTTCTTC
CASSLGASGYNEQFF
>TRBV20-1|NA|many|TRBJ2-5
TGCAGTGCTAGTAAAGGGAAAGAGACCCAGTACTTC
CSASKGKETQYF
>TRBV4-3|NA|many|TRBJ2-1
TGCGCCAGCAGCCAAGATCGCCCTTCCTACAATGAGCAGTTCTTC
CASSQDRPSYNEQFF
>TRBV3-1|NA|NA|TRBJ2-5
TGTGCCAGCAGCCAACCAGGGAATCAAGAGACCCAGTACTTC
CASSQPGNQETQYF
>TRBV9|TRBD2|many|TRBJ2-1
TGTGCCAGCAGTCGACAGACTAGCGGGGTTGGTGAGCAGTTCTTC
CASSRQTSGVGEQFF
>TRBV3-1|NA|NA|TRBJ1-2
TGTGCCAGCTCACCATTAAGGGAGTCGTCGAACTATGGCTACACCTTC
CASSPLRESSNYGYTF
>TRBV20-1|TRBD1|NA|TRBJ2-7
TGCAGTGCTCCAGTCGATGGCAGGGGGCGGAACGAGCAGTACTTC
CSAPVDGRGRNEQYF
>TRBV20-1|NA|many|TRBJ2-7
TGCAGTGCTAGAACCCGGACGGGAACCTACGAGCAGTACTTC
CSARTRTGTYEQYF
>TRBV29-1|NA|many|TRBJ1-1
TGCAGCGGTACCGGCGGGGGGCGGATGAACACTGAAGCTTTCTTT
CSGTGGGRMNTEAFF
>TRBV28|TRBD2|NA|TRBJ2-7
TGTGCCAGCAGCCCCCTGACTAGCGGGGGCCACGAGCAGTACTTC
CASSPLTSGGHEQYF
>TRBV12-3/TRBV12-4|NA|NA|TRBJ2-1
TGTGCCAGCAGTTTCCCGAGCAATGAGCAGTTCTTC
CASSFPSNEQFF
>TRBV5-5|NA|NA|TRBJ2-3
TGTGCCAGCAGCCCGGGACGGTCAGCCACTGGCACAGATACGCAGTATTTT
CASSPGRSATGTDTQYF
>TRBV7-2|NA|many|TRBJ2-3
TGTGCCAGCAGCTTCCTCGGGACTTCGAACACAGATACGCAGTATTTT
CASSFLGTSNTDTQYF
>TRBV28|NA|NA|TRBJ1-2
TGTGCCAGCAGTTTTTTGAGGAGGGTAGGGGAGAGCTATGGCTACACCTTC
CASSFLRRVGESYGYTF
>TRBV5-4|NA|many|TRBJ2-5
TGTGCCAGCAGCTTGAAGGGAAGTATATCTCGAGAGACCCAGTACTTC
CASSLKGSISRETQYF
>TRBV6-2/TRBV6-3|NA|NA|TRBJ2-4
TGTGCCAGCAGTTACTCGATAGGGGAGCTAGCCAAAAACATTCAGTACTTC
CASSYSIGELAKNIQYF
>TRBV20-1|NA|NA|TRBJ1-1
TGCAGTGCTAGGGGAAACAACTGGGGAGAAGCTTTCTTT
CSARGNNWGEAFF
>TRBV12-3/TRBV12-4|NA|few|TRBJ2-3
TGTGCCAGCAGTGGAGGGTCGGGGAACGCAGATGCGCAGTATTTT
CASSGGSGNADAQYF
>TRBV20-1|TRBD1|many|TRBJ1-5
TGCAGTGCTAGAGATCGGGACAGGTCCTTCAATCAGCCCCAGCATTTT
CSARDRDRSFNQPQHF
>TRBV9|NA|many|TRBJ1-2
TGTGCCAGCAGCGTACTCCACCAGCCCGGCTATGGCTACACCTTC
CASSVLHQPGYGYTF
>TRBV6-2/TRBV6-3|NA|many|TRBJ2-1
TGTGCCAGCAGTTACGCGCCAGGGGTTGGGTCCTACAATGAGCAGTTCTTC
CASSYAPGVGSYNEQFF
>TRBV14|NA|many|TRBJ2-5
TGTGCCAGCAGCCAAGGCGGCAGCGGGTACCAAGAGACCCAGTACTTC
CASSQGGSGYQETQYF
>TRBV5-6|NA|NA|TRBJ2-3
TGTGCCAGCAGCTTGGTCGCGTGGGGCACAGATACGCAGTATTTT
CASSLVAWGTDTQYF
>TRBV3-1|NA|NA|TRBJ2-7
TGTGCCAGCAGCCAAGATGCCGGCAGCCGAGCCTACGAGCAGTACTTC
CASSQDAGSRAYEQYF
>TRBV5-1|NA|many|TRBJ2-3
TGCGCCAGCAGCTTGGGACTAGTGTTTACAGATACGCAGTATTTT
CASSLGLVFTDTQYF
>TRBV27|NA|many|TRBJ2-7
TGTGCCAGCAGTCGCCGGGGTTCGTACGAGCAGTACTTC
CASSRRGSYEQYF
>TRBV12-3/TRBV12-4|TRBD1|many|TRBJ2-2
TGTGCCAGCAGGCGAGGGGGCGCGAACACCGGGGAGCTGTTTTTT
CASRRGGANTGELFF
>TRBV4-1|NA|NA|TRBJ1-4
TGCGCCAGCAGCCAAGATCCCCGGGACATTTCTAATGAAAAACTGTTTTTT
CASSQDPRDISNEKLFF
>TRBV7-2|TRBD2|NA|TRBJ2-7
TGTGCCAGCAGCTTAGGCGGGAGGGCTTACGACGAGCAGTACTTC
CASSLGGRAYDEQYF
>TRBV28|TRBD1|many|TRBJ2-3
TGTGCCAGCAGTTTAACCGGGACAGGGCGAGCAGATACGCAGTATTTT
CASSLTGTGRADTQYF
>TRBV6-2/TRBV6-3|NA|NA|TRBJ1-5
TGTGCCAGCAGTTACTCCTCTCCAGATCAGCCCCAGCATTTT
CASSYSSPDQPQHF
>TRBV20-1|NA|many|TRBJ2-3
TGCAGTGCCCCGAGTGATCTCACAGATACGCAGTATTTT
CSAPSDLTDTQYF
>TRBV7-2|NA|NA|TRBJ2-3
TGTGCCAGCACCATGAACATAGATACGCAGTATTTT
CASTMNIDTQYF
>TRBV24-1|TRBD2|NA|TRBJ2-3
TGTGCCACCAGTGATCTGGGGACTAGCGCTGGCACAGATACGCAGTATTTT
CATSDLGTSAGTDTQYF
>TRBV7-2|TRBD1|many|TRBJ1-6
TGTGCCAGCAGCTTCTCCTCTTCCGGGACAGAGGGTTCACCCCTCCACTTT
CASSFSSSGTEGSPLHF
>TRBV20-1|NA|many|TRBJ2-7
TGCAGTGCCAACCGCGGACAGCTGTGCGACGAGCAGTACTTC
CSANRGQLCDEQYF
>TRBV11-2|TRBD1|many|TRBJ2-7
TGTGCCAGCAGCTTCTCGGACAGGGTCCACGAGCAGTACTTC
CASSFSDRVHEQYF
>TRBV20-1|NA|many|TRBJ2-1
TGCAGTGCTAGCCTCACAAACAATGAGCAGTTCTTC
CSASLTNNEQFF
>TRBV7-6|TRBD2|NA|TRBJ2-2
TGTGCCAGCAGCTTAGGGCAAGGGCTAGCGGCCAAGACCGGGGAGCTGTTTTTT
CASSLGQGLAAKTGELFF
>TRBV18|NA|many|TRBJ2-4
TGTGCCAGCTCACGGACGGGGTCTGAAAACATTCAGTACTTC
CASSRTGSENIQYF
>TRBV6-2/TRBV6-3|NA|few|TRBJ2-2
TGTGCCAGCAGTCAGCAGGACGGCACCGGGGAGCTGTTTTTT
CASSQQDGTGELFF
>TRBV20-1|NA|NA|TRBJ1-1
TGCAGTGGGAAGAACACTGAAGCTTTCTTT
CSGKNTEAFF
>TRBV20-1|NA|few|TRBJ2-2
TGCAGTGCTGGAGGCAGGGGCACCGGGGAGCTGTTTTTT
CSAGGRGTGELFF
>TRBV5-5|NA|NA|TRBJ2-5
TGTGCCAGCAGCTTGGGCTCCTTTGGGCAAGAGACCCAGTACTTC
CASSLGSFGQETQYF
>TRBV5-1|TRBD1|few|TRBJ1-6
TGCGCCAGCAGCTACGGACAGGAGAGGAGGAATTCACCCCCCCACTTT
CASSYGQERRNSPPHF
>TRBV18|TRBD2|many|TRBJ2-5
TGTGCCAGCTCACCTTCCTCGGGACTAGCGGGGCAAGAGACCCAGTACTTC
CASSPSSGLAGQETQYF
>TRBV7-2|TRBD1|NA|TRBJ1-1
TGTGCCAGCAGCCAAAGGGGGCTAGGTGAAGCTTTCTTT
CASSQRGLGEAFF
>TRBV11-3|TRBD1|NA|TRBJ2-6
TGTGCCAGCAGCGCGCACAGGGGAACTACTGGGGCCAACGTCCTGACTTTC
CASSAHRGTTGANVLTF
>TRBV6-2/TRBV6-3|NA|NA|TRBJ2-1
TGTGCCAGCAGTTACACCCAGTCTAGCAATGTGCAGTTCTTC
CASSYTQSSNVQFF
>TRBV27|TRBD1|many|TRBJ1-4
TGTGCCAGCAGCCGACAGGGGAGGGATGAAAAACTGTTTTTT
CASSRQGRDEKLFF
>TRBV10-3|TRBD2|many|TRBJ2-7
TGTGCCATCAGTGATCGCGGGGGTTCCTACGAGCAGTACTTC
CAISDRGGSYEQYF
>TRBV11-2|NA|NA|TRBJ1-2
TGTGCCAGCAGCTCAGATACAACCACAGGGAACTATGGCTACACCTTC
CASSSDTTTGNYGYTF
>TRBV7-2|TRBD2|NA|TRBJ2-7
TGTGCCAGCAGCCTAACGTCTAGCGGGGGAACCTACGAGCAGTACTTC
CASSLTSSGGTYEQYF
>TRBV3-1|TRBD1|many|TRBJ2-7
TGTGCCAGCAGCCAAGTCCGGGACAGAACCGAGCAGTACTTC
CASSQVRDRTEQYF
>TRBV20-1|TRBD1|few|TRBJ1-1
TGCAGTGCTAGAAAGGGGGCGCCCACTGAAGCTTTCTTT
CSARKGAPTEAFF
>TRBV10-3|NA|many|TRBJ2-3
TGTGCCATCAGTGAGGCCCAGCGGGCTAGCACAGATACGCAGTATTTT
CAISEAQRASTDTQYF